These T cell receptor beta chains were read from a single sample in a study of OX40 agonist ivuxolimab in advanced cancers. Sequencing used immunoSEQ multiplex PCR; TCRdb keeps in-frame clones, though not all of them. The table lists about 100,000 clones, approximately 89% of them singletons. The sequencing here drew on CD4+ or CD8+ T cells sorted from blood, taken in a trial of the OX40 agonist ivuxolimab. The receptor source for this set is an adult with an advanced solid tumor such as melanoma, head and neck, liver or kidney cancer. Both conserved end residues are part of each CDR3. D genes are given only for firm matches. Rows may omit the clone size; those that give it use once, few, many or a size class.

V: TRBV7-9; D: TRBD1; size: NA; J: TRBJ1-1; CDR3: CASNTGVGMNTEAFF; DNA: TGTGCCAGCAACACAGGGGTTGGGATGAACACTGAAGCTTTCTTT
V: TRBV7-9; D: TRBD2; size: NA; J: TRBJ2-5; CDR3: CASSSLLAGASGTQYF; DNA: TGTGCCAGCAGCTCCCTACTAGCGGGAGCGTCGGGGACCCAGTACTTC
V: TRBV18; D: NA; size: NA; J: TRBJ2-2; CDR3: CASSPREGELFF; DNA: TGTGCCAGCTCACCACGGGAAGGGGAGCTGTTTTTT
V: TRBV9; D: TRBD2; size: NA; J: TRBJ2-7; CDR3: CASSRTPGLAGLSYEQYF; DNA: TGTGCCAGCAGTCGGACACCGGGACTAGCGGGCCTCTCCTACGAGCAGTACTTC
V: TRBV20-1; D: NA; size: few; J: TRBJ1-1; CDR3: CSPRENTEAFF; DNA: TGCAGCCCCAGGGAGAACACTGAAGCTTTCTTT
V: TRBV15; D: NA; size: NA; J: TRBJ1-5; CDR3: CATSRDRANQPQHF; DNA: TGTGCCACCAGCAGAGACAGGGCAAATCAGCCCCAGCATTTT
V: TRBV14; D: NA; size: once; J: TRBJ2-1; CDR3: CASSQVRVGEQFF; DNA: TGTGCCAGCAGCCAAGTGCGAGTGGGTGAGCAGTTCTTC
V: TRBV11-2; D: TRBD1; size: NA; J: TRBJ2-1; CDR3: CASRETGGSYNEQFF; DNA: TGTGCCAGCAGGGAAACAGGGGGCTCCTACAATGAGCAGTTCTTC
V: TRBV20-1; D: NA; size: NA; J: TRBJ1-5; CDR3: CSATRDQPQHF; DNA: TGCAGTGCTACCCGCGATCAGCCCCAGCATTTT
V: TRBV25-1; D: NA; size: NA; J: TRBJ1-1; CDR3: CASSLGRVNTEAFF; DNA: TGTGCCAGCAGCCTGGGACGGGTGAACACTGAAGCTTTCTTT
V: TRBV2; D: NA; size: NA; J: TRBJ1-1; CDR3: CAKGRMNTEAFF; DNA: TGTGCCAAGGGGCGGATGAACACTGAAGCTTTCTTT
V: TRBV11-2; D: TRBD1; size: NA; J: TRBJ2-5; CDR3: CASSLKRQGAGETQYF; DNA: TGTGCCAGCAGCTTGAAAAGACAGGGGGCGGGTGAGACCCAGTACTTC
V: TRBV7-8; D: NA; size: NA; J: TRBJ1-1; CDR3: CASSLGHSNTEAFF; DNA: TGTGCCAGCAGCCTAGGACACTCGAACACTGAAGCTTTCTTT
V: TRBV29-1; D: NA; size: NA; J: TRBJ2-3; CDR3: CSVRGRTRRGTDTQYF; DNA: TGCAGCGTTAGGGGCCGAACTAGGAGAGGCACAGATACGCAGTATTTT
V: TRBV5-4; D: NA; size: NA; J: TRBJ2-5; CDR3: CASSAERETQYF; DNA: TGTGCCAGCAGCGCGGAAAGGGAGACCCAGTACTTC
V: TRBV7-2; D: TRBD1; size: few; J: TRBJ1-2; CDR3: CASSSTGTGYGYTF; DNA: TGTGCCAGCAGCTCCACCGGGACAGGCTATGGCTACACCTTC
V: TRBV19; D: TRBD1; size: NA; J: TRBJ1-6; CDR3: CASSSSRDRIPYNSPLHF; DNA: TGTGCCAGTAGTTCAAGCCGGGACAGGATTCCCTATAATTCACCCCTCCACTTT
V: TRBV27; D: TRBD1; size: NA; J: TRBJ2-3; CDR3: CASSLSGQVQDTQYF; DNA: TGTGCCAGCAGTTTATCTGGACAGGTGCAAGATACGCAGTATTTT
V: TRBV11-2; D: NA; size: NA; J: TRBJ2-7; CDR3: CASGRGLEVYEQYF; DNA: TGTGCCAGCGGCCGGGGGCTCGAGGTCTACGAGCAGTACTTC
V: TRBV27; D: TRBD2; size: few; J: TRBJ2-7; CDR3: CASSPSGGKPYEQYF; DNA: TGTGCCAGCAGTCCTAGCGGGGGAAAACCCTACGAGCAGTACTTC
V: TRBV7-9; D: NA; size: NA; J: TRBJ1-3; CDR3: CASSKDGSRGNTIYF; DNA: TGTGCCAGCAGTAAGGACGGATCTAGAGGAAACACCATATATTTT
V: TRBV4-2; D: TRBD2; size: NA; J: TRBJ2-3; CDR3: CASSQMSLSGGTSRTDTQYF; DNA: TGTGCCAGCAGCCAAATGTCTCTTAGCGGGGGGACCTCTCGCACAGATACGCAGTATTTT
V: TRBV5-1; D: TRBD1; size: NA; J: TRBJ1-6; CDR3: CASSFGQADSPLHF; DNA: TGCGCCAGCAGCTTTGGACAGGCCGATTCACCCCTCCACTTT
V: TRBV11-3; D: TRBD2; size: NA; J: TRBJ2-1; CDR3: CASSARLAGAGEQFF; DNA: TGTGCCAGCAGCGCGCGACTAGCGGGAGCGGGTGAGCAGTTCTTC
V: TRBV5-6; D: NA; size: NA; J: TRBJ1-1; CDR3: CASSFVGTPRAEAFF; DNA: TGTGCCAGCAGCTTTGTCGGGACTCCGAGGGCTGAAGCTTTCTTT
V: TRBV7-9; D: TRBD1; size: NA; J: TRBJ2-7; CDR3: CASSNLLRTGQAAYEQYF; DNA: TGTGCCAGCAGCAATTTGCTGCGGACAGGTCAAGCAGCCTACGAGCAGTACTTC